This T cell receptor beta chain was obtained from a study of cytomegalovirus exposure and HLA in healthy donors. In the study overall: The study's early data release held tens of millions of unique TCRs from HLA-typed donors.

Regarding the study as a whole: Rarity characterized most TCR sequences, yet some public TCRs appeared in many donors. In most subjects, TCR beta sequences reportedly gave accurate predictions of HLA-A and HLA-B alleles. Sequencing likely generated an artifact that appeared as a cluster of highly shared sequence variants.

V lost 5 bases, J lost 6 bases, and 7 bases stayed unmatched. Germline-derived CDR1 and CDR2 are SGHNT and YYREEE (reference sequence). CDR3 length: 15 residues. Turning to this clone: Its antigen is undetermined.

The PCR contained 60 Vbeta and 13 Jbeta primers. Assay used: immunoSEQ multiplex PCR; TCRdb lists only in-frame clones, some missing. This table has 180,000 or so clones, 75% to 85% appearing once. The sample comprised PBMCs. The gene calls are TRBV5-4 and TRBJ2-1, with 11 positions matching TRBD2. This TCR came from a man aged 18-30 years in good health and CMV-seronegative. CDR3 nucleotide sequence: TGTGCCAGCAGTCCGACTAGCGGGATGCTCAATGAGCAGTTCTTC. This encodes CASSPTSGMLNEQFF.